This TCR beta chain was sequenced in a study of glioma-infiltrating T cells after dendritic cell vaccination. Study results and limitations: Few patients contributed both blood and tumor specimens.

Indicated time point: after dendritic cell vaccination, including at tumor progression/relapse. The primer mix had 60 V beta and 13 J beta primers. Data came from immunoSEQ multiplex PCR; TCRdb stores just in-frame clones and leaves some out. The sample carries about 76,000 clones, around nine tenths recorded once. The V end was cut by 2 bases, the J end by 0 bases, with 5 bases between. CDR3 size: 14 residues. CDR1 MNHEY and CDR2 SVGAGI come from the germline V gene. This clone was counted only a few times. The target antigen is unknown. Sequencing used blood, obtained after dendritic cell vaccination. This chain joins TRBV6-5 and TRBJ2-1; D gene unclear. The origin of this receptor is a human donor with glioblastoma. The CDR3 DNA sequence: TGTGCCAGCAGTTACGGCAGCTCCTACAATGAGCAGTTCTTC. Protein product: CASSYGSSYNEQFF.